Reported below is one TCR beta chain. Its antigen remains unidentified. These data come from a study of T cell responses to AZD1222 COVID-19 vaccine. The assay was immunoSEQ multiplex PCR, and TCRdb's table has in-frame clones only and misses some. The table has around 140,000 clones, 80% to 95% seen once. Study-wide findings and caveats: Of spike-specific TCRs, nearly half reportedly target regions left unmutated in variants.

The sample consisted of peripheral blood, taken 28 days after the second AZD1222 dose. This clonotype was sampled from an adult who received the AZD1222 COVID-19 vaccine.

The CDR3 loop reads CASRTTYSASEQYF. CDR3 nucleotides: TGTGCCAGTAGGACAACATACAGTGCCTCCGAGCAGTACTTC. The chain is built from TRBV19 and TRBJ2-7, with D unclear. V was trimmed by 6 bases and J by 6 bases, leaving 18 bases between them. CDR3 length: 14 residues. CDR1 LNHDA and CDR2 SQIVND come from the germline V gene (reference sequence).